These 6 T cell receptor beta chains were all obtained from the same sample, sequenced in a study of T cell responses to AZD1222 COVID-19 vaccine. Data came from immunoSEQ multiplex PCR; TCRdb stores just in-frame clones and leaves some out. The data show more than 150,000 clones, 92% seen once. The specimen comprised peripheral blood, sampled 28 days after the second AZD1222 dose. These receptors originate from an adult who received the AZD1222 COVID-19 vaccine.

The chain links TRBV5-6 to TRBJ1-1; D is uncertain. V lost 0 bases and J 3 bases, leaving 15 bases between the germline ends. Germline CDR1 reads SGHDT; CDR2 reads YYEEEE. This CDR3 comprises 16 residues. The CDR3 here is CASSLVTKGRYTEAFF. As DNA, the CDR3 is TGTGCCAGCAGCTTGGTGACGAAAGGGAGATACACTGAAGCTTTCTTT. Using reference TRBV5-6 and TRBJ1-1 for the parts outside the CDR3, the full variable domain is DAGVTQSPTHLIKTRGQQVTLRCSPKSGHDTVSWYQQALGQGPQFIFQYYEEEERQRGNFPDRFSGHQFPNYSSELNVNALLLGDSALYLCASSLVTKGRYTEAFFGQGTRLTVV.

The J gene is TRBJ2-1, the V gene TRBV21-1; the D segment call TRBD2 is taken from the table without a DNA check. TRBV21-1 is classified as a pseudogene. The CDR3 loop spans 16 amino acids. The CDR3 here is CASSDPGLASYNEQFF. The CDR3 DNA is TGTGCCAGCAGCGATCCGGGACTAGCGAGTTACAATGAGCAGTTCTTC.

The chain is built from TRBV7-9 and TRBJ1-1, with 7 bases aligning to TRBD1. The V and J ends lost 5 bases and 0 bases, in that order; junction bases with no gene match: 3. Germline-derived CDR1 and CDR2 are SEHNR and FQNEAQ (reference sequence). This CDR3 is 14 amino acids long. The CDR3 DNA sequence: TGTGCCAGCAGCGGAGGACAGGTGAACACTGAAGCTTTCTTT. Translated, it gives CASSGGQVNTEAFF. Combining the CDR3 with reference TRBV7-9 and TRBJ1-1 gives the whole variable domain DTGVSQNPRHKITKRGQNVTFRCDPISEHNRLYWYRQTLGQGPEFLTYFQNEAQLEKSRLLSDRFSAERPKGSFSTLEIQRTEQGDSAMYLCASSGGQVNTEAFFGQGTRLTVV.

The chain couples TRBV28 to TRBJ1-5, with TRBD1 as a possible D gene (5 bases). The V end was cut by 5 bases, the J end by 6 bases, with 17 bases between. Per the germline V gene, CDR1 is MDHEN and CDR2 is SYDVKM. The length of the CDR3 is 15 residues. The CDR3 here is CASSPPGTSRQPQHF. CDR3 DNA: TGTGCCAGCAGTCCCCCTGGGACCTCCCGTCAGCCCCAGCATTTT.

This chain connects TRBV5-1 to TRBJ1-4; no clear D gene. This CDR3 has 14 residues. Germline values: CDR1 SGHRS, CDR2 YFSETQ. The V end lost 4 bases, the J end lost 3 bases, and 10 bases lay between the germline ends. The CDR3 sequence: CASSPRWANEKLFF. DNA for the CDR3: TGCGCCAGCAGCCCCAGGTGGGCTAATGAAAAACTGTTTTTT.

J is TRBJ1-6 and V is TRBV7-3; the D is unclear. Germline assignment: CDR1 SGHTA and CDR2 FQGTGA. The ends were cut back, 9 bases at V and 10 bases at J, with 16 bases in the middle. The CDR3 extends over 13 amino acids. The CDR3 sequence: CASRVGSGSPLHF. The CDR3 nucleotides are TGTGCCAGTAGAGTCGGTAGTGGCTCACCCCTCCACTTT.